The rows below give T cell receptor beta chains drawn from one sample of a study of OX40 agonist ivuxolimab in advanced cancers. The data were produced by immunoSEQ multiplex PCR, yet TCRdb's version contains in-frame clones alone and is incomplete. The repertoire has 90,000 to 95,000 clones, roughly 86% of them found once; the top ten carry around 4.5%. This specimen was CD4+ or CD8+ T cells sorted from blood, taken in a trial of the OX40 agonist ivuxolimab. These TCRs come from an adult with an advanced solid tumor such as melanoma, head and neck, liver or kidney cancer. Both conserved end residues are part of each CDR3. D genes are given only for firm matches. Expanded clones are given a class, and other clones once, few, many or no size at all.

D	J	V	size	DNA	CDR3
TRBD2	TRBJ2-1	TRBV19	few	TGTGCCAGTAGCCGACTAGCAGGAGGTGTCCATGAGCAGTTCTTC	CASSRLAGGVHEQFF
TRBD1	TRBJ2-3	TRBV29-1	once	TGCAGCGTTGTTGGGACAGGGGAGAGGGGAAGCACAGATACGCAGTATTTT	CSVVGTGERGSTDTQYF
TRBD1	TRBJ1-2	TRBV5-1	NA	TGCGCCAGCAGCCCGGACAGGGGGCCGCCCCCTAACTATGGCTACACCTTC	CASSPDRGPPPNYGYTF
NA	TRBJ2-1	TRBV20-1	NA	TGCAGTGCTGGACTGTTTAATGAGCAGTTCTTC	CSAGLFNEQFF
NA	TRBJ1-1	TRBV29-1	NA	TGCAGCGTTGAGGAACAACCGAACACTGAAGCTTTCTTT	CSVEEQPNTEAFF
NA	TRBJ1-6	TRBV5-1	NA	TGCGCCAGCAGCTTATCTCCGTATTCACCCCTCCACTTT	CASSLSPYSPLHF
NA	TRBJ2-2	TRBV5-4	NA	TGTGCCAGCAGCTTGACGGGAGTAGCCGGGGAGCTGTTTTTT	CASSLTGVAGELFF
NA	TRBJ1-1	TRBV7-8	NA	TGTGCCAGCAGCGCCCGAGGGGCCGGGTGGATCACTGAAGCTTTCTTT	CASSARGAGWITEAFF
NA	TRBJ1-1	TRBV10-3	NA	TGTGCCATCGGTACAGGTTTGAACACTGAAGCTTTCTTT	CAIGTGLNTEAFF
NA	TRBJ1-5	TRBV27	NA	TGTGCCAGCAGGCGGACAACCCGGGGCAATCAGCCCCAGCATTTT	CASRRTTRGNQPQHF
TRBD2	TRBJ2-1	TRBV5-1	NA	TGCGCCAGCAGCCCGAGACTAGCGGGAGGCCTCAATGAGCAGTTCTTC	CASSPRLAGGLNEQFF
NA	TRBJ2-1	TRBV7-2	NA	TGTGCCAGCAGCCGGAAGGTTCCGAGCTCCTACAATGAGCAGTTCTTC	CASSRKVPSSYNEQFF
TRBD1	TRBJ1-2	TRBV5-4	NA	TGTGCCAGCAGCCGACAGGGGAGGTATGGCTACACCTTC	CASSRQGRYGYTF
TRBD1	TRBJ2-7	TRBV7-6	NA	TGTGCCAGCAGCTTACAGAATGCCGGGACAGGGTTCCCCTACGAGCAGTACTTC	CASSLQNAGTGFPYEQYF
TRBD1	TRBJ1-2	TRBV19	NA	TGTGCCAGTAGTACCCAGGGACAGGGGTTTGGCTACACCTTC	CASSTQGQGFGYTF
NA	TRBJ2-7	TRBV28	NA	TGTGCCAGCAGCCTATATGGGGGCTACGAGCAGTACTTC	CASSLYGGYEQYF
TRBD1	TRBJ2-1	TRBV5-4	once	TGTGCCAGCAGCTCCAAACCGGGACAGGGGTTGAATGAGCAGTTCTTC	CASSSKPGQGLNEQFF
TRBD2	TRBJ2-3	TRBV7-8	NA	TGTGCCAGCAGCGCAAGACGTCCCGGGACTAGCGGAACTAGCACAGATACGCAGTATTTT	CASSARRPGTSGTSTDTQYF
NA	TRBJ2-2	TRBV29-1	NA	TGCAGCGTTTCGTCAGGGGCCCGTACCGGGGAGCTGTTTTTT	CSVSSGARTGELFF
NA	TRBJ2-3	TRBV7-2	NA	TGTGCCAGCAGCTCCAGCGGATTCACAGATACGCAGTATTTT	CASSSSGFTDTQYF
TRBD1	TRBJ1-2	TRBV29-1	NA	TGCAGCGTTGAGCACCGGGACAGTGGAAATGGCTACACCTTC	CSVEHRDSGNGYTF
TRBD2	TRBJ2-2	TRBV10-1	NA	TGCGCCAGCAGTGGCCCCCGGACTAGCGGGAGATATGACACCGGGGAGCTGTTTTTT	CASSGPRTSGRYDTGELFF
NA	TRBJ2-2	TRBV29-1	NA	TGCAGCGTTTATATCGGGACTTCGCTCTGGAACACCGGGGAGCTGTTTTTT	CSVYIGTSLWNTGELFF
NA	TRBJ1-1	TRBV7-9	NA	TGTGCCAGCAGCTTAGCAGGAAACACTGAAGCTTTCTTT	CASSLAGNTEAFF
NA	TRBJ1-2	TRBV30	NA	TGTGCCTGGAGTCGGGACACCTATGGCTACACCTTC	CAWSRDTYGYTF
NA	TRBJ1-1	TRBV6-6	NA	TGTGCCAGCAGTTACTCGACCGGACAGGAAGCTTTCTTT	CASSYSTGQEAFF
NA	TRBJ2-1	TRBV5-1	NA	TGCGCCAGCAGCTTGGCAGGGACACTAAGCACCTACAATGAGCAGTTCTTC	CASSLAGTLSTYNEQFF
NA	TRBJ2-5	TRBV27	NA	TGTGCCAGCAGTTCCTATTGGGGGGGGGCGGAGACCCAGTACTTC	CASSSYWGGAETQYF
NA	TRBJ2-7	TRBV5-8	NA	TGTGCCAGCAGCCCTAGACTCCCCGCATCCTACGAGCAGTACTTC	CASSPRLPASYEQYF
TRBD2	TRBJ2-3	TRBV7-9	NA	TGTGCCAGCAGCTCTAGCGGGATATTCGATACGCAGTATTTT	CASSSSGIFDTQYF
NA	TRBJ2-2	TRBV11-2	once	TGTGCCAGCAGCCCAATTTCAGTGAACACCGGGGAGCTGTTTTTT	CASSPISVNTGELFF
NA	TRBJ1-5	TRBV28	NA	TGTGCCAGCAGTTTAACCGGGGTCATTCAGCCCCAGCATTTT	CASSLTGVIQPQHF
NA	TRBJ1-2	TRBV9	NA	TGTGCCAGCAGCGTCCGGGACGCAGGACGTGGCTACACCTTC	CASSVRDAGRGYTF
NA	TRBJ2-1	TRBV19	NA	TGTGCCAGTAGTATATCCAGGGGGCGGCTAGCGGGACCTACCTACAATGAGCAGTTCTTC	CASSISRGRLAGPTYNEQFF
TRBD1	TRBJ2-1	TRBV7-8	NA	TGTGCCAGCAGCCGGGACAGGGTTTTCGAGAGGAATGAGCAGTTCTTC	CASSRDRVFERNEQFF
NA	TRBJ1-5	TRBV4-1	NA	TGCGCCAGCAGCCAACCTACAGGGACCTTCCGACCCCAGCATTTT	CASSQPTGTFRPQHF
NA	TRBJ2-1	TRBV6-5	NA	TGTGCCAGCAGCTCTGACAGGGAGGCCTACAATGAGCAGTTCTTC	CASSSDREAYNEQFF
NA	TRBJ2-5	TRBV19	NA	TGTGCCAGTAGTACTAGCGTCCAAGAGACCCAGTACTTC	CASSTSVQETQYF
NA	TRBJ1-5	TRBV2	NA	TGTGCCAGCAGGTCAGACAATCAGCCCCAGCATTTT	CASRSDNQPQHF
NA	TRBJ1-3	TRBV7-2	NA	TGTGCCAGCAGCTTAAGCTTCAGGCAGGGGATGAACACCATATATTTT	CASSLSFRQGMNTIYF
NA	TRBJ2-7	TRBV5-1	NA	TGCGCCAGCAGTCCAGCGCCCTCCTACGAGCAGTACTTC	CASSPAPSYEQYF
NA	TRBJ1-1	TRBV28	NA	TGTGCCAGCAGTATGCCGAAAGGACTGAACACTGAAGCTTTCTTT	CASSMPKGLNTEAFF
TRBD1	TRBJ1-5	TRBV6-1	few	TGTGCCAGCAGTCGTTACCGGGACAGTTATCAGCCCCAGCATTTT	CASSRYRDSYQPQHF
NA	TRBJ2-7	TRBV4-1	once	TGCGCCAGCAGCCCGGGAAATGAGCAGTACTTC	CASSPGNEQYF
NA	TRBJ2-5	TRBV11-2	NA	TGTGCCAGCAGCTACCCGGGGCGGGGAACAGAGACCCAGTACTTC	CASSYPGRGTETQYF
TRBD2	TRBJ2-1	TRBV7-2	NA	TGTGCCAGCAGCTTAGAGTCAGCGGGAGGGCCGTGGAATGAGCAGTTCTTC	CASSLESAGGPWNEQFF
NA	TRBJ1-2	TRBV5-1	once	TGCGCCAGCAGCTTGGATCGTCCCATGGAGGATTATGGCTACACCTTC	CASSLDRPMEDYGYTF
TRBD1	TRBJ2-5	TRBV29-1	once	TGCAGCGTCGCCAGGGACAGCCAAGAGACCCAGTACTTC	CSVARDSQETQYF
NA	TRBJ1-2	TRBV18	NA	TGTGCCAGCTCACCATGGGGGGCGGACTATGGCTACACCTTC	CASSPWGADYGYTF
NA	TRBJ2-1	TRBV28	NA	TGTGCCAGCAGTTTCATACTAGAAGTCAATGAGCAGTTCTTC	CASSFILEVNEQFF